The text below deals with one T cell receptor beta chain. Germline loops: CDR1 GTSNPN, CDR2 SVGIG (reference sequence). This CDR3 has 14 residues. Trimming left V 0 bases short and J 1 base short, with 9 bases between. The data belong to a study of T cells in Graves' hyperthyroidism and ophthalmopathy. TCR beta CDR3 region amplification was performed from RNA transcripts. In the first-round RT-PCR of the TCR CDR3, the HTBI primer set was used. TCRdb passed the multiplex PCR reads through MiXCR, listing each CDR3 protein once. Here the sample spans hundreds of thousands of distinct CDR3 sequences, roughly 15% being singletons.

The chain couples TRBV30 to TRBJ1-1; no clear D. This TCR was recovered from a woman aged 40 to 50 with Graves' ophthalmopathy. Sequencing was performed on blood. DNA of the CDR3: TGTGCCTGGAGTGTACTTGCAGGGAACACTGAAGCTTTCTTT. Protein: CAWSVLAGNTEAFF.